The next 32 T cell receptor beta chains were all read from a single sample in a study of T-cell reconstitution after alpha-beta-depleted transplantation in children. Preparation of the TCRbeta library involved a method that used unique molecular identifiers. TCRdb analysed the PCR reads with MiXCR anew, one entry per CDR3 protein. The sample includes 490,000 or so distinct CDR3 sequences, approximately 12% of them seen just once. The source material was PBMCs from the stem cell graft donor, sampled from the stem cell graft. These receptor sequences come from a human donor who donated a stem cell graft to a child with combined immunodeficiency.

The genes are TRBV29-1 and TRBJ2-5; D may be TRBD2 (5 bases). The CDR3 is 15 residues long. The germline CDR1 and CDR2 sequences are SQVTM and ANQGSEA. The V end was cut by 4 bases, the J end by 2 bases, with 17 bases between. The CDR3 DNA sequence: TGCAGCGTTGGGCCCCCAGAAGCGGCTCAAGAGACCCAGTACTTC. Its translation is CSVGPPEAAQETQYF.

Only a few counts were recorded for this clonotype. The J gene is TRBJ2-6, the V gene TRBV15; D call uncertain. The V gene's germline CDR1 is LNHNV and CDR2 YYDKDF (reference sequence). The CDR3 runs to 15 residues. Trimming removed 0 bases from V and 5 bases from J, with 8 bases in between. The CDR3 loop is CATSRDRSRANVLTF. The CDR3 bases are TGTGCCACCAGCAGAGATAGATCACGGGCCAACGTCCTGACTTTC.

This chain links TRBV7-6 with TRBJ2-7; 10 positions agree with TRBD1. Germline CDR1 is SGHVS and CDR2 is FNYEAQ. The trim removed 5 bases at V and 3 bases at J, leaving 7 bases unmatched. CDR3 length: 15 amino acids. The CDR3 spells CASSTTGGLGYEQYF. The CDR3 DNA sequence: TGTGCCAGCAGCACGACAGGGGGCCTGGGCTACGAGCAGTACTTC.

The chain is built from TRBV5-1 and TRBJ2-3, with D possibly TRBD2 on 5 matching bases. Germline V lookup: CDR1 SGHRS, CDR2 YFSETQ. V was cut by 2 bases and J by 4 bases, with 8 bases left in between. CDR3 length: 13 amino acids. CDR3 protein: CASSLNGADTQYF. CDR3 DNA: TGCGCCAGCAGCTTAAACGGGGCAGATACGCAGTATTTT. Combining the CDR3 with reference TRBV5-1 and TRBJ2-3 gives the whole variable domain KAGVTQTPRYLIKTRGQQVTLSCSPISGHRSVSWYQQTPGQGLQFLFEYFSETQRNKGNFPGRFSGRQFSNSRSEMNVSTLELGDSALYLCASSLNGADTQYFGPGTRLTVL.

In this sample, this clonotype turned up a few times. The V and J genes are TRBV6-1 and TRBJ2-7; either TRBD1 or TRBD2 may fit D (5 bases each). This CDR3 is built from 14 residues. Germline CDR1 reads MNHNS; CDR2 reads SASEGT. Trimming stripped 7 bases from V and 1 base from J, with 14 bases between. The CDR3 protein is CASKTGPSSYEQYF. CDR3 bases: TGTGCCAGCAAAACGGGACCTAGTTCCTACGAGCAGTACTTC.

The CDR3 loop reads CASRPDTGYYEQYF. CDR3 nucleotide sequence: TGTGCCAGCCGACCCGACACGGGATACTACGAGCAGTACTTC. This rearrangement joins TRBV5-4 to TRBJ2-7, with TRBD2 as a possible D gene (5 bases). V lost 7 bases to trimming and J lost 3 bases, with 17 bases between them. In germline, CDR1 is SGHNT, CDR2 YYREEE (reference sequence). The CDR3 is made up of 14 amino acids. Variable domain in full (rest from reference TRBV5-4 and TRBJ2-7): ETGVTQSPTHLIKTRGQQVTLRCSSQSGHNTVSWYQQALGQGPQFIFQYYREEENGRGNFPPRFSGLQFPNYSSELNVNALELDDSALYLCASRPDTGYYEQYFGPGTRLTVT.

This clonotype has more than one count but fewer than ten. This rearrangement joins TRBV12-3 or TRBV12-4 to TRBJ2-1; 7 positions agree with TRBD1. Trimming cost V 8 bases and J 7 bases; bases outside gene matches: 8. CDR3 length equals 13 residues. The CDR3 reads CASCLYRGNEQFF. The CDR3 nucleotides are TGTGCCAGCTGCCTTTACAGGGGAAATGAGCAGTTCTTC.

The rearrangement links TRBV5-1 to TRBJ2-7; possible D gene TRBD2, 5 bases. CDR1 is SGHRS and CDR2 is YFSETQ in the germline V gene. V shed 0 bases and J shed 7 bases, with 11 bases lying between them. This CDR3 is 13 amino acids long. The CDR3 region has the DNA TGCGCCAGCAGCTTGGCCTTCCGGACTGAGCAGTACTTC. The encoded protein is CASSLAFRTEQYF.

V is TRBV9 and J is TRBJ2-2, with D maybe TRBD2 (7 bases). The CDR3 loop spans 15 amino acids. Trimming removed 5 bases from V and 0 bases from J, with 11 bases in between. Per the germline V gene, CDR1 is SGDLS and CDR2 is YYNGEE. Here the CDR3 DNA reads TGTGCCAGCAGAGGGGGGGCTTCGAACACCGGGGAGCTGTTTTTT. It translates to CASRGGASNTGELFF.

This clonotype was seen a few times. This chain uses TRBV7-9 with TRBJ1-3; 8 bases are shared with TRBD1. Trimming cost V 5 bases and J 8 bases; bases outside gene matches: 11. The CDR3 contains 15 residues. Germline values: CDR1 SEHNR, CDR2 FQNEAQ (reference sequence). CDR3 in amino acids: CASSPWTGSMDTIYF. CDR3 DNA sequence: TGTGCCAGCAGCCCCTGGACAGGGTCTATGGACACCATATATTTT.

This clonotype came up a few times. The rearrangement joins TRBV27 to TRBJ1-5; D not certain. CDR1 and CDR2 from the germline V gene are MNHEY and SMNVEV (reference sequence). Trimming took off 2 bases at V and 4 bases at J, with 12 bases between the two ends. The CDR3 has 15 amino acids. In DNA form, the CDR3 reads TGTGCCAGCAGTTTAGTGAGGGCAGGAAATCAGCCCCAGCATTTT. Residues: CASSLVRAGNQPQHF.

A few counts support this clonotype. The chain links TRBV7-9 to TRBJ2-1; 7 bases are a match to TRBD2. V gave up 5 bases and J gave up 6 bases; unmatched junction bases: 7. CDR1 and CDR2 from the germline V gene are SEHNR and FQNEAQ (reference sequence). This CDR3 contains 14 residues. CDR3 residues: CASSRPGLSNEQFF. The CDR3 region has the DNA TGTGCCAGCAGCCGTCCGGGACTAAGCAATGAGCAGTTCTTC.

This clonotype turned up a few times. A much larger clone differs from this one at a single base, so this may be a read error. The chain uses TRBV12-3 or TRBV12-4 and TRBJ1-5; 9 positions match TRBD1. The CDR3 runs 14 residues. The J segment lost 3 bases and the V segment lost 4 bases, leaving 1 base of the junction unmatched. The CDR3 reads CASSWTGVNQPQHF. The CDR3 region has the DNA TGTGCCAGCAGTTGGACAGGGGTCAATCAGCCCCAGCATTTT.

This sequence joins TRBV10-3 and TRBJ2-7; 10 positions agree with TRBD1. The CDR3 sequence is 16 residues long. J was trimmed by 5 bases and V by 4 bases; bases with no gene match: 11. Germline CDR1 is ENHRY and CDR2 is SYGVKD. DNA of the CDR3: TGTGCCATCAGTGCGGTCGGGACAGGGGAGTTCGACGAGCAGTACTTC. Translating it yields CAISAVGTGEFDEQYF.

The rearrangement links TRBV7-8 to TRBJ2-5; D is possibly TRBD1 (8 bases). Germline V gene lookup returns CDR1 SGHVS and CDR2 FQNEAQ. The germline V and J ends were trimmed by 3 bases and 2 bases, with 13 bases remaining between them. The CDR3 contains 15 residues. CDR3 protein: CASSFPQGGQETQYF. The DNA of the CDR3 is TGTGCCAGCAGCTTCCCACAGGGGGGGCAAGAGACCCAGTACTTC.

This clonotype appeared a few times. The chain links TRBV12-3 or TRBV12-4 to TRBJ2-3; TRBD1 or TRBD2 may be the D gene (5 bases each). Between the trimmed V and J ends, which lost 6 bases and 2 bases, there was a span of 24 bases. This CDR3 is 18 amino acids long. The CDR3 region is CASSPKGSGLHHTDTQYF. Written as DNA, the CDR3 is TGTGCCAGCAGCCCTAAAGGGTCGGGGCTCCACCACACAGATACGCAGTATTTT.

The chain is built from TRBV7-3 and TRBJ2-3; 10 positions agree with TRBD2. CDR3 size: 16 residues. Germline CDR1 is SGHTA and CDR2 is FQGTGA. With 3 bases clipped from V and 5 bases from J, the junction kept 8 bases outside the gene matches. The CDR3 nucleotides are TGTGCCAGCAGCTTGAACCCTGGACTAGCGGAAGATACGCAGTATTTT. This translates into CASSLNPGLAEDTQYF.

This clonotype has only a few counts. The chain couples TRBV24-1 to TRBJ2-1; a weak D match, TRBD1 (6 bases). Germline V gene sequence: CDR1 KGHDR, CDR2 SFDVKD. The CDR3 extends over 15 amino acids. The V gene lost 0 bases and the J gene lost 7 bases, with 12 bases spanning the gap. The CDR3 DNA reads as TGTGCCACCAGTGATTTGTGGACAGACCGTAATGAGCAGTTCTTC. Its translation: CATSDLWTDRNEQFF.

The chain uses TRBV2 and TRBJ2-3, with 11 bases lining up with TRBD2. V lost 7 bases to trimming and J lost 6 bases; unmatched junction nucleotides: 3. Germline CDR1 SNHLY, CDR2 FYNNEI. The CDR3 is 13 residues long. Written as DNA, the CDR3 is TGTGCCAGCAAACTAGCGGGAGTTGATACGCAGTATTTT. It yields the protein CASKLAGVDTQYF.

The chain combines TRBV12-3 or TRBV12-4 with TRBJ2-3; 8 nucleotides line up with TRBD2. The V segment lost 5 bases and the J segment 9 bases; nucleotides outside the gene matches: 16. CDR3 length: 16 amino acids. The CDR3 DNA follows: TGTGCCAGCAGTCGTCCTTACGGGAGGGCCCTCGGGACGCAGTATTTT. Translation gives CASSRPYGRALGTQYF.

This chain joins TRBV28 and TRBJ2-2; TRBD1 matches at 8 bases. The CDR3 consists of 15 residues. V trimming: 5 bases; J trimming: 3 bases; junction bases outside the gene matches: 5. Germline V lookup: CDR1 MDHEN, CDR2 SYDVKM. The CDR3 is CASSDRGDYTGELFF. The CDR3 DNA reads TGTGCCAGCAGTGACAGGGGCGATTACACCGGGGAGCTGTTTTTT.

This clonotype has more than one count but fewer than ten. This chain links TRBV29-1 with TRBJ2-1, with D perhaps TRBD1 (6 bases). Germline lookup yields CDR1 SQVTM and CDR2 ANQGSEA. V was shortened by 4 bases and J by 4 bases, with 11 bases between the two germline ends. This CDR3 is built from 13 residues. This CDR3 reads CSVVGQNYNEQFF. CDR3 nucleotide sequence: TGCAGCGTTGTGGGACAAAATTACAATGAGCAGTTCTTC.

This clonotype was detected a few times. One end of the junction is discordant with germline, which a read error may explain. The chain employs TRBV20-1 and TRBJ2-5, with 8 bases that match TRBD2. CDR1 is DFQATT and CDR2 is SNEGSKA in the germline V gene (reference sequence). This CDR3 comprises 13 residues. DNA of the CDR3: TGCAGTGCTGGGGAGAGGCAGCTAGCGGGCCCCCTCTTC. Translating gives CSAGERQLAGPLF.

CDR3 bases: TGTGCCAGCAGCCTAGGGACAGGGATAAACTATGGCTACACCTTC. Residues: CASSLGTGINYGYTF. The rearrangement uses TRBV7-2 and TRBJ1-2, with TRBD1 matching over 9 bases. Germline CDR1 reads SGHTA; CDR2 reads FQGNSA. J gave up 2 bases and V 5 bases, and 6 bases lay outside the gene matches. This CDR3 has 15 residues. The variable domain in full, with the rest retrieved from reference TRBV7-2 and TRBJ1-2, is GAGVSQSPSNKVTEKGKDVELRCDPISGHTALYWYRQSLGQGLEFLIYFQGNSAPDKSGLPSDRFSAERTGGSVSTLTIQRTQQEDSAVYLCASSLGTGINYGYTFGSGTRLTVV.

The rearrangement joins TRBV29-1 to TRBJ2-7; TRBD1 agrees at 8 bases. Germline CDR1 and CDR2: SQVTM and ANQGSEA. Germline trimming cut 2 bases from V and 1 base from J; bases unmatched to any gene: 13. The CDR3 extends over 17 amino acids. The CDR3 coding sequence is TGCAGCGTTGAATCTTGGGGCCTCGGGACAGGATCCTACGAGCAGTACTTC. Translating gives CSVESWGLGTGSYEQYF.

To note about this clonotype: The conserved phenylalanine or tryptophan normally closing the CDR3 is absent here, so this likely arose from a read error. The chain couples TRBV4-2 to TRBJ1-5; D uncertain. The CDR3 runs 12 residues. Germline loops: CDR1 LGHNA, CDR2 YNFKEQ. Trimming stripped 3 bases from V and 7 bases from J, with 7 bases between. The CDR3 coding sequence is TGTGCCAGCAGCCAGGACGAACAGCCCCAGCATTAT. Amino acid sequence: CASSQDEQPQHY.

This clonotype was seen at least ten times. V usage is TRBV24-1 and J usage is TRBJ2-2; no clear D gene. Germline-derived CDR1 and CDR2 are KGHDR and SFDVKD. This CDR3 has 17 amino acids. V lost 2 bases, J lost 4 bases, and 16 bases lay in between. The CDR3 DNA is TGTGCCACCAGTGATTCTACAACACGGATGCGCACCGGGGAGCTGTTTTTT. Amino acids: CATSDSTTRMRTGELFF.

CDR3 coding DNA: TGTGCCAGCAGCGCGACAGCCTACTACGAGCAGTACTTC. Encoded protein: CASSATAYYEQYF. This chain links TRBV12-3 or TRBV12-4 with TRBJ2-7; D perhaps matches TRBD1 (5 bases). The V and J ends lost 6 bases and 3 bases respectively, with 12 bases between them. CDR3 length equals 13 residues.

This clonotype was observed a handful of times. The chain links TRBV5-4 to TRBJ2-7, with no clear D. CDR1 and CDR2 from the germline V gene are SGHNT and YYREEE (reference sequence). V was pared by 3 bases and J by 0 bases, with 19 bases between. CDR3 length: 17 residues. Here the CDR3 DNA reads TGTGCCAGCAGCTCAGACTTACTCACTCGAGGCTCCTACGAGCAGTACTTC. Its protein is CASSSDLLTRGSYEQYF. Looking up the rest from reference TRBV5-4 and TRBJ2-7 gives the full variable domain: ETGVTQSPTHLIKTRGQQVTLRCSSQSGHNTVSWYQQALGQGPQFIFQYYREEENGRGNFPPRFSGLQFPNYSSELNVNALELDDSALYLCASSSDLLTRGSYEQYFGPGTRLTVT.

This clonotype was observed many times. The rearrangement links TRBV2 to TRBJ1-1; the D gene is possibly TRBD1 (5 bases). This CDR3 spans 14 amino acids. Germline assignment: CDR1 SNHLY and CDR2 FYNNEI. V dropped 7 bases and J dropped 4 bases, with 16 bases sitting between them. The CDR3 protein is CASNSGRGPTEAFF. The CDR3 DNA sequence: TGTGCCAGCAATTCAGGGCGAGGGCCCACTGAAGCTTTCTTT. Supplemented by reference TRBV2 and TRBJ1-1, the full variable domain reads EPEVTQTPSHQVTQMGQEVILRCVPISNHLYFYWYRQILGQKVEFLVSFYNNEISEKSEIFDDQFSVERPDGSNFTLKIRSTKLEDSAMYFCASNSGRGPTEAFFGQGTRLTVV.

The chain combines TRBV7-8 with TRBJ2-1; D remains ambiguous. The CDR3 is 15 residues long. V lost 5 bases, J lost 4 bases, and 15 bases lay in between. Germline assignment: CDR1 SGHVS and CDR2 FQNEAQ. The CDR3 reads CASSLQWAKYNEQFF. DNA of the CDR3: TGTGCCAGCAGCCTTCAGTGGGCAAAGTACAATGAGCAGTTCTTC.

This clonotype turned up a few times. The genes are TRBV7-2 and TRBJ2-3; 7 positions agree with TRBD2. The germline gives CDR1 SGHTA, CDR2 FQGNSA. The CDR3 length is 17 residues. The V gene end was trimmed by 2 bases and the J gene end by 0 bases; junction bases not matched to a gene: 8. In DNA, the CDR3 is TGTGCCAGCAGCTTATGGCGGGAGCTCTCTAGCACAGATACGCAGTATTTT. Translated: CASSLWRELSSTDTQYF.